The rows below give T cell receptor beta chains drawn from one sample of a study of CXCR3-negative and CXCR3-positive naive CD8 T cells. TCRdb reprocessed the 5' RACE reads; each CDR3 protein has one entry and no DNA is given. Its table records approximately 88,000 distinct CDR3 sequences. Sequencing was done on a sample of naive CXCR3- CD8+ T cells from blood. The receptors shown here come from a human donor in good health. Some clones in this sample may be carry-over from other donors' samples. CDR3s include the opening cysteine and the closing phenylalanine or tryptophan.

TRBV11-2	14	TRBJ2-7	CASSLSGTSYEQYF
TRBV6-6	17	TRBJ2-1	CASSYSIGTGGYNEQFF
TRBV20-1	17	TRBJ2-3	CSARDPGRQSRTDTQYF
TRBV4-2	12	TRBJ1-1	CASSQGVTEAFF
TRBV5-1	12	TRBJ2-1	CASSLEGFEQFF
TRBV7-9	17	TRBJ2-3	CASSSTSKQGDTDTQYF
TRBV5-5	14	TRBJ1-5	CASSLGQDPWPQHF
TRBV19	16	TRBJ2-1	CASTAAGGPNYNEQFF
TRBV5-1	16	TRBJ2-3	CASSLEGRSGTDTQYF
TRBV9	13	TRBJ2-7	CASSVGGSGLQYF
TRBV28	13	TRBJ2-7	CASSLYVVQEQYF
TRBV7-3	13	TRBJ1-6	CASSSGGVSPLHF
TRBV6-5	14	TRBJ2-2	CASMGPSNTGELFF
TRBV7-2	14	TRBJ2-7	CASSPPISTDEQYF
TRBV20-1	12	TRBJ1-1	CSASEGDTEAFF
TRBV5-5	13	TRBJ1-5	CASSLDIMEPQHF
TRBV6-5	13	TRBJ2-5	CATSGLTRDTQYF
TRBV11-2	15	TRBJ1-2	CASSYGTGGSYGYTF
TRBV7-9	11	TRBJ2-7	CASTQGFEQYF
TRBV7-2	14	TRBJ2-7	CASSFSQGAYEQYF
TRBV15	16	TRBJ2-7	CATSRAPDRSSYEQYF
TRBV28	14	TRBJ2-3	CASSDRGSTDTQYF
TRBV7-8	18	TRBJ1-5	CASSPEGLTAVLYQPQHF
TRBV20-1	15	TRBJ1-1	CSARDLVWGNTEAFF
TRBV28	14	TRBJ2-1	CASSQSGFYNEQFF
TRBV13	14	TRBJ2-1	CASSPLRSVNEQFF
TRBV7-9	13	TRBJ2-5	CASSLVRQETQYF
TRBV29-1	13	TRBJ1-1	CSVDRQGGTEAFF
TRBV2	13	TRBJ2-1	CASEGARGNEQFF
TRBV20-1	13	TRBJ1-1	CSASVGGATEAFF
TRBV29-1	15	TRBJ2-7	CSVFVAETEPDEQYF
TRBV5-6	13	TRBJ2-1	CASTFESYNEQFF
TRBV7-3	13	TRBJ1-1	CASSLMRVAEAFF
TRBV29-1	12	TRBJ2-1	CSVEARYNEQFF
TRBV29-1	15	TRBJ2-1	CSVETGTKTYNEQFF
TRBV29-1	13	TRBJ2-7	CSVESGTRYEQYF
TRBV28	19	TRBJ2-6	CASSSFPGTGALGANVLTF
TRBV2	16	TRBJ2-1	CASSPTGTGSYNEQFF
TRBV5-1	16	TRBJ2-1	CASTWTGTSSYNEQFF
TRBV5-1	13	TRBJ2-7	CASSLTSGYEQYF
TRBV7-9	14	TRBJ1-4	CASSLSGYGEKLFF
TRBV30	14	TRBJ2-7	CAFPTGWGSYEQYF
TRBV12-3/TRBV12-4	15	TRBJ1-1	CASSPQGNGGTEAFF
TRBV29-1	12	TRBJ1-1	CSVVIQTTEAFF
TRBV7-9	14	TRBJ2-6	CASTWASGDNVLTF
TRBV27	14	TRBJ2-7	CASSPASGSYEQYF
TRBV12-3/TRBV12-4	17	TRBJ2-7	CASSLAFGTGSRDEQYF
TRBV28	12	TRBJ2-7	CASWGGSYEQYF
TRBV5-6	17	TRBJ1-5	CASSLEVMAAGNQPQHF
TRBV7-2	15	TRBJ2-1	CASSAVQGSYNEQFF